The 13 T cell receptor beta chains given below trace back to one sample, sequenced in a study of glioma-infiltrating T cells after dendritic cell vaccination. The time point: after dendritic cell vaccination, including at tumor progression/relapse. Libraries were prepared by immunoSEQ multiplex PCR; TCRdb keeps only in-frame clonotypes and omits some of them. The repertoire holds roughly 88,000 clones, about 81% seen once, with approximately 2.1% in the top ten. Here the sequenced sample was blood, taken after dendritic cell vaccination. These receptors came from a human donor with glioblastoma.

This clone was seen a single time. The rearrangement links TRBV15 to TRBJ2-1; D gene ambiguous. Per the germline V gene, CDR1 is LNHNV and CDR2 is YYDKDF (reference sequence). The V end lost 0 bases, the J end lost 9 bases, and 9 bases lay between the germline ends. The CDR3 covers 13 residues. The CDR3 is CATSREYQAEQFF. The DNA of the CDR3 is TGTGCCACCAGCAGAGAATACCAAGCTGAGCAGTTCTTC.

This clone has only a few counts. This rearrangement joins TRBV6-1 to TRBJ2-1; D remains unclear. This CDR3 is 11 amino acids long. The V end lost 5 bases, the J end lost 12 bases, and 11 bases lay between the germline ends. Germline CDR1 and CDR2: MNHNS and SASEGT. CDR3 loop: CASSSNGGQFF. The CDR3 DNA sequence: TGTGCCAGCAGTTCAAACGGTGGGCAGTTCTTC.

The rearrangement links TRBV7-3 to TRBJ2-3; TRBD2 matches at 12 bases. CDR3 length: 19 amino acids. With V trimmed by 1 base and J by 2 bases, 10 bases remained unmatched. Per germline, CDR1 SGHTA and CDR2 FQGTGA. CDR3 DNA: TGTGCCAGCAGCTTAAGGGCGGCTAGCGGGAGGGGGGTCACAGATACGCAGTATTTT. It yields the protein CASSLRAASGRGVTDTQYF.

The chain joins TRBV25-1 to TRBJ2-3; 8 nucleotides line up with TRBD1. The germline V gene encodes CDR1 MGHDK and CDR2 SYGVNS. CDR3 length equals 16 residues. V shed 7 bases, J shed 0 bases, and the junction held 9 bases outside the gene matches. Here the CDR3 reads CASTTMDRASTDTQYF. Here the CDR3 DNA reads TGTGCCAGCACTACAATGGACAGGGCCAGCACAGATACGCAGTATTTT.

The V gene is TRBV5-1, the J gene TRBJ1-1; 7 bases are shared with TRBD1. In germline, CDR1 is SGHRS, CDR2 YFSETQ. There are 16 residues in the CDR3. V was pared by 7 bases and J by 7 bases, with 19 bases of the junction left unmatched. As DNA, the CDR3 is TGCGCCAGCGCGGAGTCCAATGGCACGGGACAGATTGAAGCTTTCTTT. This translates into CASAESNGTGQIEAFF.

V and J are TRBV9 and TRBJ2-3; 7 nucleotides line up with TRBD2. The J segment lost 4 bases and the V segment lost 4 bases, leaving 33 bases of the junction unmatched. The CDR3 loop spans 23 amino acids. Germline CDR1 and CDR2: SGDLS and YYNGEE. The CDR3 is CASSLAGVGPPLGAGRMSDTQYF. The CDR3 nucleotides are TGTGCCAGCAGCCTGGCAGGAGTGGGTCCCCCCCTTGGAGCCGGGAGGATGTCAGATACGCAGTATTTT. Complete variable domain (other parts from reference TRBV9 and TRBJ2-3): DSGVTQTPKHLITATGQRVTLRCSPRSGDLSVYWYQQSLDQGLQFLIQYYNGEERAKGNILERFSAQQFPDLHSELNLSSLELGDSALYFCASSLAGVGPPLGAGRMSDTQYFGPGTRLTVL.

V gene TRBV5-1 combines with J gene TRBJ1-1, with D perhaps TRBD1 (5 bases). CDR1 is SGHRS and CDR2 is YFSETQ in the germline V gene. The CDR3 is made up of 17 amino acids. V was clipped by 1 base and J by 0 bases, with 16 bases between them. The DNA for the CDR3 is TGCGCCAGCAGCTTGTTCGGGCGGGGACGGTTGAACACTGAAGCTTTCTTT. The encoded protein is CASSLFGRGRLNTEAFF.

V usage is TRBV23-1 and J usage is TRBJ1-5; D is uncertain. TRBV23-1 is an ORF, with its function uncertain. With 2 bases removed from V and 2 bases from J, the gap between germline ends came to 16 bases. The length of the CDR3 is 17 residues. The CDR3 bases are TGCGCCAGCAGTCAACAATTGGGAGGACGGGGCAATCAGCCCCAGCATTTT. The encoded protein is CASSQQLGGRGNQPQHF.

CDR3 region: CASSCQEDRASYEQYF. For the CDR3, the DNA is TGCGCCAGCAGTTGCCAAGAGGACAGGGCCTCCTACGAGCAGTACTTC. The V gene is TRBV23-1, the J gene TRBJ2-7; 8 bases line up with TRBD1. TRBV23-1 belongs to the ORF category, with a function that is uncertain. V lost 5 bases and J lost 0; bases outside the gene matches: 9. CDR3 size: 16 residues.

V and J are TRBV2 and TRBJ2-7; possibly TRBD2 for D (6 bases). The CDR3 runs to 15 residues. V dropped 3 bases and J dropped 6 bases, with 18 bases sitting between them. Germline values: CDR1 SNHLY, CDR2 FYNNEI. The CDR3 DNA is TGTGCCAGCAGTGAGAATCTAGCGTTGCTCCCCGAGCAGTACTTC. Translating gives CASSENLALLPEQYF.

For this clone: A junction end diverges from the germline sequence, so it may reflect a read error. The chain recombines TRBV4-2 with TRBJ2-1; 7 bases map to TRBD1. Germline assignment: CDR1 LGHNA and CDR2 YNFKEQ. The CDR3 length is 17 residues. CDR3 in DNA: TGTGCCAGCAGCCAAGATTACCGGGGACAGCCTCTTAATGGGCAGTTCTTC. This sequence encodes CASSQDYRGQPLNGQFF.

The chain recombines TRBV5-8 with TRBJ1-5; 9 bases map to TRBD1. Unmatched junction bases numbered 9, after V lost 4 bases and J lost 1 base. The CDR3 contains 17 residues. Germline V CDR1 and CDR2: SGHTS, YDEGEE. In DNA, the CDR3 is TGTGCCAGCAGCAGGGCGGGACAGGGAATAAGCAATCAGCCCCAGCATTTT. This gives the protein CASSRAGQGISNQPQHF. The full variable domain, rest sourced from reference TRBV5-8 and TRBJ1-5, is EAGVTQSPTHLIKTRGQQATLRCSPISGHTSVYWYQQALGLGLQFLLWYDEGEERNRGNFPPRFSGRQFPNYSSELNVNALELEDSALYLCASSRAGQGISNQPQHFGDGTRLSIL.

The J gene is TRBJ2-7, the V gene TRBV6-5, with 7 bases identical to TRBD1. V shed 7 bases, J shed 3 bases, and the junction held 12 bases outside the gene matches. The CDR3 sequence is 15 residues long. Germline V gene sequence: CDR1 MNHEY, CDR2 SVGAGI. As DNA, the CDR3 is TGTGCCAGCAACTCCCCGGGGACAGCCAACTACGAGCAGTACTTC. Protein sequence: CASNSPGTANYEQYF.